The 13 T cell receptor beta chains presented below share a single source sample, sequenced in a study of STAT5B mutations in CD4+ large granular lymphocyte leukemia (dated by TCRdb to the early 2020s). Library preparation used the immunoSEQ multiplex PCR assay. The table was pulled from immuneACCESS by TCRdb, which kept in-frame rearrangements only. Such tables lose some clones; where checked, under half of the loss comes from unresolved V genes, and the rest has no known cause. The sample includes about 34,000 clones, with 74% observed a single time. The ten largest make up 0.8% to 1.2% of the sample. The material sequenced was CD4+ T cells from blood buffy coats. These receptors were taken from a human donor in good health.

In this sample, this clone turned up once. The chain combines TRBV5-3 with TRBJ2-1; possibly TRBD1 for D (8 bases). TRBV5-3 is classed as an ORF, of uncertain function. This CDR3 region has 14 residues. The V end was cut by 4 bases, the J end by 8 bases, with 16 bases between. The CDR3 region has the DNA TGTGCCAGAAGCCCGGGGAGGGGACAGGATGAGCAGTTCTTC. It encodes CARSPGRGQDEQFF.

The chain has TRBV4-2 and TRBJ1-2; possibly TRBD1 for D (6 bases). The ends were cut back, 3 bases at V and 4 bases at J, with 18 bases in the middle. From germline, CDR1 is LGHNA and CDR2 YNFKEQ. The CDR3 consists of 16 residues. This CDR3 is CASSQGAGAGGYGYTF. The CDR3 DNA reads TGTGCCAGCAGCCAGGGGGCAGGGGCCGGCGGCTATGGCTACACCTTC.

In its sample, this clone was seen a few times. CDR3 loop: CASSLEVWTSGGKSYNEQFF. DNA of the CDR3: TGTGCCAGCAGCTTAGAAGTTTGGACTAGCGGGGGGAAATCCTACAATGAGCAGTTCTTC. The chain combines TRBV11-2 with TRBJ2-1; TRBD2 matches at 14 bases. V dropped 0 bases and J dropped 1; count of bases not matched to a gene: 8. The CDR3 sequence is 20 residues long. Germline V lookup: CDR1 SGHAT, CDR2 FQNNGV.

The rearrangement links TRBV19 to TRBJ2-1; D not resolved. The CDR3 covers 12 residues. The germline gives CDR1 LNHDA, CDR2 SQIVND (reference sequence). Between the trimmed V and J ends, which lost 7 bases and 3 bases, there was a span of 7 bases. CDR3 in amino acids: CASTSYYNEQFF. For the CDR3, the DNA is TGTGCCAGTACCAGTTACTACAATGAGCAGTTCTTC.

The chain combines TRBV6-6 with TRBJ2-3; D call uncertain. Germline CDR1 and CDR2: MNHNY and SVGAGI (reference sequence). Trimming removed 2 bases at V and 0 bases at J, with 3 bases between. This CDR3 comprises 13 residues. The DNA of the CDR3 is TGTGCCAGCAGTTACCCTAGCACAGATACGCAGTATTTT. Translated: CASSYPSTDTQYF.

The chain employs TRBV19 and TRBJ1-5, with D perhaps TRBD1 (5 bases). CDR3 length: 17 residues. Trimming took off 5 bases at V and 4 bases at J, with 21 bases between the two ends. The germline CDR1 and CDR2 sequences are LNHDA and SQIVND (reference sequence). The CDR3 here is CASSPQLAQRTNQPQHF. CDR3 sequence (DNA): TGTGCCAGTAGTCCCCAATTGGCGCAACGGACAAATCAGCCCCAGCATTTT.

Only a few counts were recorded for this clone. The rearrangement joins TRBV19 to TRBJ1-1; no clear D. The CDR3 is 14 amino acids. Germline CDR1 reads LNHDA; CDR2 reads SQIVND (reference sequence). Trimming pared 5 bases from V and 2 bases from J, leaving 12 bases between. CDR3 nucleotide sequence: TGTGCCAGTAGTCGTTTGACACTTAACACTGAAGCTTTCTTT. It translates to CASSRLTLNTEAFF.

This chain joins TRBV5-1 and TRBJ2-3; D perhaps matches TRBD1 (7 bases). Germline assignment: CDR1 SGHRS and CDR2 YFSETQ. The CDR3 consists of 13 residues. V lost 7 bases and J 6 bases, leaving 15 bases between the germline ends. The CDR3 loop reads CASQGGVGDTQYF. In DNA, the CDR3 is TGCGCCAGCCAGGGGGGTGTCGGGGATACGCAGTATTTT.

CDR3 nucleotides: TGTGCCAGCAGCTGGACCTTCACCGCGTTCTCTGGGGCCAACGTCCTGACTTTC. It yields the protein CASSWTFTAFSGANVLTF. The V gene is TRBV5-6, the J gene TRBJ2-6; no definite D call. Trimming shortened V by 3 bases and J by 0 bases, and 16 bases separated the two germline ends. Germline-derived CDR1 and CDR2 are SGHDT and YYEEEE. This CDR3 is 18 amino acids long.

V usage is TRBV5-1 and J usage is TRBJ1-1, with D unresolved. The length of the CDR3 is 14 residues. Germline CDR1 SGHRS, CDR2 YFSETQ. V lost 0 bases and J lost 0, with 6 bases in between. The CDR3, as DNA: TGCGCCAGCAGCTTGGGACCAATGAACACTGAAGCTTTCTTT. Protein: CASSLGPMNTEAFF.

The gene calls are TRBV18 and TRBJ2-1; 10 bases align to TRBD2. The junction had 1 base not matched to a gene; V was cut back by 5 bases and J by 0 bases. The CDR3 length is 15 residues. Per the germline V gene, CDR1 is KGHSH and CDR2 is LQKENI. The CDR3 coding sequence is TGTGCCAGCTCAACTAGCGGGGACTCCTACAATGAGCAGTTCTTC. This sequence encodes CASSTSGDSYNEQFF.

V and J are TRBV7-8 and TRBJ2-1; the D is unclear. Trimming removed 3 bases from V and 9 bases from J, with 6 bases in between. CDR1 is SGHVS, CDR2 FQNEAQ, per germline. The CDR3 extends over 11 amino acids. The CDR3 region has the DNA TGTGCCAGCAGCTTGAGACGTGAGCAGTTCTTC. Residues: CASSLRREQFF.

The rearrangement links TRBV7-3 to TRBJ1-2, with D unclear. This CDR3 is built from 15 residues. V lost 2 bases, J lost 1 base, and 11 bases lay in between. The germline CDR1 and CDR2 sequences are SGHTA and FQGTGA. Here the CDR3 reads CASSLRKGGNYGYTF. In DNA form, the CDR3 reads TGTGCCAGCAGCTTACGTAAGGGCGGTAACTATGGCTACACCTTC.